This T cell receptor (beta chain) was profiled in a study of blood T cell repertoires in COVID-19. Per the study methods: How many nucleated cells were present was estimated from reference gene primer amplification. TCRdb keeps only in-frame clones here, not all; method: immunoSEQ multiplex PCR. V, J and clone size are those of that table, while D and trimming were read from the DNA. The sample holds approximately 100,000 clones, roughly 87% seen once. This sequence was found in a human donor in a cohort sampled during active COVID-19. Input material: peripheral blood.

CDR3: CASSSAGGPYSGANVLTF. CDR3 coding DNA: TGCGCCAGCAGCTCGGCCGGGGGACCCTACTCTGGGGCCAACGTCCTGACTTTC. This rearrangement joins TRBV5-1 to TRBJ2-6; D is perhaps TRBD2 (6 bases). Trimming left V 3 bases short and J 0 bases short, with 16 bases between. Germline CDR1 and CDR2: SGHRS and YFSETQ. CDR3 size: 18 residues.